One TCR beta chain is described in this entry. These data come from a study of blood T cell repertoires in COVID-19. Study details: Samples came from the United States, Italy and Spain, spanning acute and convalescent COVID-19.

In the study's own analysis: From reference gene primer amplification, estimates of nucleated cell counts were derived. Assay used: immunoSEQ multiplex PCR; TCRdb lists only in-frame clones, some missing. V and J calls and clone size follow that table, whereas D and trimming were derived from the DNA. There are 200,000 to 250,000 clones in the sample; 82% occur only once, and 9.5% to 15% lies in the top ten. CDR3 size: 14 residues. The V gene end was trimmed by 5 bases and the J gene end by 5 bases; junction bases not matched to a gene: 6. Looked up from germline, CDR1 is MNHEY and CDR2 is SVGAGI. The sequence was obtained from a woman aged 40 to 49 with acute or convalescent COVID-19. The genes are TRBV6-5 and TRBJ2-7; 10 positions match TRBD2. Specimen: peripheral blood. CDR3 bases: TGTGCCAGCAGTCCAACTAGCGGGACCGACGAGCAGTACTTC. Amino acids: CASSPTSGTDEQYF.